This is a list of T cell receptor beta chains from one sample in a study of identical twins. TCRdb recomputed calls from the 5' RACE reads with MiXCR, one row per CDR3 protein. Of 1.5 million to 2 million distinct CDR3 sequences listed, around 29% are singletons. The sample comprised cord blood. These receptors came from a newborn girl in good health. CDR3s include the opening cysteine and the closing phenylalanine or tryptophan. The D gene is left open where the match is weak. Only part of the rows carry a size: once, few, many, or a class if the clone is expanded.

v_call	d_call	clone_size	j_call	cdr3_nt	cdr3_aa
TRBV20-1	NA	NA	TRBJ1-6	TGCAGTGCTAGAGCCCCCCCGGGAATTAATTCACCCCTCCACTTT	CSARAPPGINSPLHF
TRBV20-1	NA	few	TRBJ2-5	TGCAGTGCATTCCGGGGCCAAGAGACCCAGTACTTC	CSAFRGQETQYF
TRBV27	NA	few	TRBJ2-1	TGTGCCAGCAGTTCCCCATTGGGCCCCAACAATGAGCAGTTCTTC	CASSSPLGPNNEQFF
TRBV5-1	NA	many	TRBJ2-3	TGCGCCAGCAGCTTGGACGGGGGTGGCACAGATACGCAGTATTTT	CASSLDGGGTDTQYF
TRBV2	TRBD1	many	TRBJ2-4	TGTGCCAGCAGCCGGACAGGCCTAGCCAAAAACATTCAGTACTTC	CASSRTGLAKNIQYF
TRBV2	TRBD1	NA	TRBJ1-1	TGTGCCAGCAGTGTTACGACAGGGCGGACTTTCTTT	CASSVTTGRTFF
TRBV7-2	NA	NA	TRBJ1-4	TGTGCCAGCAGCTTAGAAGGGGATGCTAATGAAAAACTGTTTTTT	CASSLEGDANEKLFF
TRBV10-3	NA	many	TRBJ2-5	TGTGCCATCAGTGAAGGCCCAGAGACCCAGTACTTC	CAISEGPETQYF
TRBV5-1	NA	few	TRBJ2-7	TGCGCCAGCAGCCACCCGACCGCGAGCTCCTACGAGCAGTACTTC	CASSHPTASSYEQYF
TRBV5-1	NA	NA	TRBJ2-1	TGCGCCAGCAGCTTACAATACTCTACTTCCTACAATGAGCGGTTCTTC	CASSLQYSTSYNERFF
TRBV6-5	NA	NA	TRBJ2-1	TGTGCCAGCAGTCCACGGGGACGGTCCTACAATGAGCAGTTCTTC	CASSPRGRSYNEQFF
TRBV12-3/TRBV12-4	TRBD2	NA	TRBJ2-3	TGTGCCAGCAGTTTGGGGGACTACCCCACAGATACGCAGTATTTT	CASSLGDYPTDTQYF
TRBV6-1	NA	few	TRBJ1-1	TGTGCCAGCAGTGGCCTTGTTGGAGCTAGGGCCCCGAACACTGAAGCTTTCTTT	CASSGLVGARAPNTEAFF
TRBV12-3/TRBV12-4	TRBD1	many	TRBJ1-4	TGTGCCAGCAGGACAGACAGGGTTTATGAAAAACTGTTTTTT	CASRTDRVYEKLFF
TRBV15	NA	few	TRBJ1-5	TGTGCCACCAGCAGAGACAGGGAAAGGGTCAATCAGCCCCAGCATTTT	CATSRDRERVNQPQHF
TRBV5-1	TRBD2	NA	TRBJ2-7	TGCGCCAGCAGCTGGACCGGGACTAGCGGGATGTACGAGCAGTACTTC	CASSWTGTSGMYEQYF
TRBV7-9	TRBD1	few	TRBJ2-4	TGTGCCAGCAGCTTATACCAGGCGGGACAGGGGGCCAAAAACATTCAGTACTTC	CASSLYQAGQGAKNIQYF
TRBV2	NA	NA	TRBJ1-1	TGTGCCAGCAGTGTGGTCCGGGACACTGAAGCTTTCTTT	CASSVVRDTEAFF
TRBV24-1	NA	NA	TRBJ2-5	TGTGCCACCGAAATCTGGGGGACCCAGTACTTC	CATEIWGTQYF
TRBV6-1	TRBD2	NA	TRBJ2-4	TGTGCCAGCACCTCTAACAACGAAGCGGGAGCCGAAAACATTCAGTACTTC	CASTSNNEAGAENIQYF
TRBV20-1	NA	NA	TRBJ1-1	TGCAGTGCTAGTTCCCCTTGGGGGGCGAGCACTGAAGCTTTCTTT	CSASSPWGASTEAFF
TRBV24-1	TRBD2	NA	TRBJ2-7	TGTGCCACCAGTGAGCGGCTAGCGGGAAAATACAATGAGCAGTACTTC	CATSERLAGKYNEQYF
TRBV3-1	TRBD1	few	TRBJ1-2	TGTGCCAGCAGCCAGACAGGGTTATACTATGGCTACACCTTC	CASSQTGLYYGYTF